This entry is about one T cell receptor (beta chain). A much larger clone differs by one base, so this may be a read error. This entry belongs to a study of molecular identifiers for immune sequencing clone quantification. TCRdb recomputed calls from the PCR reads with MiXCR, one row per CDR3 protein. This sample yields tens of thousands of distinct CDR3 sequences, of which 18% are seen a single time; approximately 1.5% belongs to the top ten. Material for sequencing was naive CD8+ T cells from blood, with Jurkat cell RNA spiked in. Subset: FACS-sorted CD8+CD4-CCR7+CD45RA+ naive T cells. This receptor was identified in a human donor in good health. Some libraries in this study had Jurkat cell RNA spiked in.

The CDR3 spells CTSSEGLAGGGYEQYF. The DNA for the CDR3 is TGTACCAGCAGTGAGGGATTGGCGGGAGGCGGCTACGAGCAGTACTTC. The chain combines TRBV2 with TRBJ2-7; 8 nucleotides agree with TRBD2. The CDR3 is made up of 16 amino acids. CDR1 and CDR2 from the germline V gene are SNHLY and FYNNEI.